These T cell receptor beta chains were read from a single sample in a study of CD8 T cell repertoires and HIV-1 epitope variants. Sequenced by immunoSEQ multiplex PCR; TCRdb stores in-frame clones only, minus some. This sample has 95,000 or so clones, with roughly 81% found just once. Sequencing was carried out using uncultured baseline CD8+ T cells from peripheral blood mononuclear cells (PBMCs). These receptors all come from a male donor with HIV. The CDR3 runs from the conserved cysteine through the conserved F or W. The D gene is left open where the match is weak. Size values are once, few and many counts, or a class for expanded clones, and some rows have none.

>TRBV4-2|TRBJ1-3|TRBD1|few
TGTGCCAGCAGCCAGCTGGCGGGACAGGGGAACACCATATATTTT
CASSQLAGQGNTIYF
>TRBV25-1|TRBJ2-7|.|.
TGTGCCAGCAGTGATCGTACAGGTTTCTACGAGCAGTACTTC
CASSDRTGFYEQYF
>TRBV5-1|TRBJ1-6|.|.
TGCGCCAGCAGCTACAGGGACCCAAATTCACCCCTCCACTTT
CASSYRDPNSPLHF
>TRBV13|TRBJ2-3|.|.
TGTGCCAGCAGCTTGAGCACAGATACGCAGTATTTT
CASSLSTDTQYF
>TRBV30|TRBJ2-2|.|once
TGTGCCTGGAGCCCCCTTTTCGGTACCGGGGAGCTGTTTTTT
CAWSPLFGTGELFF
>TRBV5-1|TRBJ1-3|.|.
TGCGCCAGCAGAGAGGGGACCGAAGGAAACACCATATATTTT
CASREGTEGNTIYF
>TRBV30|TRBJ1-1|.|few
TGTGCCTGGACTCAAACGGTGAGCACTGAAGCTTTCTTT
CAWTQTVSTEAFF
>TRBV5-1|TRBJ2-3|TRBD2|.
TGCGCCAGCAGCTTGATACTAGCGGGGACCACAGATACGCAGTATTTT
CASSLILAGTTDTQYF
>TRBV9|TRBJ2-5|.|.
TGTGCCAGCAGCGTAGGCCCTCAAGAGACCCAGTACTTC
CASSVGPQETQYF
>TRBV5-1|TRBJ2-2|.|few
TGCGCCAGCAGCTTGGACGGCGGGACAGTGGAGCTGTTTTTT
CASSLDGGTVELFF
>TRBV7-2|TRBJ2-7|.|few
TGTGCCAGCAGCTTTGGCGTCTCCGAGCAGTACTTC
CASSFGVSEQYF
>TRBV5-6|TRBJ1-4|TRBD1|.
TGTGCCAGCAGCTGGACAGGGGGCTATGAAAAACTGTTTTTT
CASSWTGGYEKLFF
>TRBV6-5|TRBJ2-1|TRBD2|.
TGTGCCAGCAGTTACTCGGGGGGGAGGGCGGCCAATGAGCAGTTCTTC
CASSYSGGRAANEQFF
>TRBV6-1|TRBJ1-2|TRBD1|once
TGTGCCAGCAGCGCAAATAGACAGGGGCATGGTGGCTACACCTTC
CASSANRQGHGGYTF